This TCR beta chain was observed in a study of T cell changes during pregnancy in multiple sclerosis. Germline CDR1 is LNHDA and CDR2 is SQIVND (reference sequence). V was pared by 11 bases and J by 1 base, with 11 bases of the junction left unmatched. The CDR3 is 14 residues long. Produced via immunoSEQ multiplex PCR; TCRdb's table is partial and in-frame only. Here the sample spans about 40,000 clones, around 90% being singletons. Specimen: CD4+ T cells from peripheral blood mononuclear cells, collected before pregnancy. The receptor was derived from a female donor with multiple sclerosis, enrolled in a pregnancy study. The chain combines TRBV19 with TRBJ2-7; 7 bases are a match to TRBD1. The CDR3 reads CAVHRGRKSYEQYF. The CDR3 coding sequence is TGTGCCGTCCATAGGGGGCGCAAGTCCTACGAGCAGTACTTC.